Included here is one T cell receptor (beta chain) sequence, with context. What it recognizes is unknown. Since the CDR3 does not end with the conserved phenylalanine or tryptophan, this likely comes from a read error. In germline, CDR1 is ENHRY, CDR2 SYGVKD. J gave up 3 bases and V 0 bases, and 4 bases lay outside the gene matches. CDR3 size: 17 residues. Unsorted whole blood yielded blood RNA, and germline DNA was extracted as well. The data belong to a study of tumor-infiltrating lymphocytes in primary liver carcinoma. General observations from the study: Tumor samples exhibited a significantly greater top-250-clone fraction than blood samples (p = 0.039).

A primer matching the constant region was used to make TCR beta cDNA from approximately 0.55 ug of total RNA. Each TCR beta library was derived from three nested multiplex PCR rounds that employed slightly modified ARM-PCR. TRBV1-TRBV30 forward primers and a C-beta reverse primer were used in the first two PCR rounds, which each ran for 9 to 10 cycles. MiXCR was run by TCRdb on the multiplex PCR reads, yielding one entry per CDR3 protein. The sample has some 320,000 distinct CDR3 sequences; roughly two thirds are singletons. The sequence came from a middle-aged man with primary liver carcinoma and hepatitis B virus infection. The sample consisted of peripheral blood. The rearrangement links TRBV10-3 to TRBJ2-6; 8 bases agree with TRBD1. CDR3 in DNA: TGTGCCATCAGTGAGTCGACAGGGGCAAGTGGGGCCAACGTCCTGACTATC. As protein: CAISESTGASGANVLTI.